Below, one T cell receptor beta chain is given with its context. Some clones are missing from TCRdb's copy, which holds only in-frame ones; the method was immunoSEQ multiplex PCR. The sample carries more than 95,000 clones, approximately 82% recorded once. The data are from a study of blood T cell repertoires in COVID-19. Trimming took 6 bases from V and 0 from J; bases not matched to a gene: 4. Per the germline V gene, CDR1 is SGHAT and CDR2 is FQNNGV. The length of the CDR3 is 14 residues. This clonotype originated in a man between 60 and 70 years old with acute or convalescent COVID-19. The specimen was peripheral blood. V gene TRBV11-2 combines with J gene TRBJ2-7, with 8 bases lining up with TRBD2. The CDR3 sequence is CASSLTSGSYEQYF. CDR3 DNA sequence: TGTGCCAGCAGTCTAACTAGCGGCTCCTACGAGCAGTACTTC.